The sequence of this TCR beta chain was determined in a study of Ad26.COV2.S vaccination and SARS-CoV-2 variants (TCRdb year 2021). Looking at the study overall: Vaccine-arm donors were drawn from COV1001, a multicentre, randomized, double-blind, placebo-controlled phase I-IIa trial of Ad26.COV2.S in healthy adults. Ad26.COV2.S was administered intramuscularly at 5 x 10^10 or 1 x 10^11 viral particles, either as a single shot or as two shots given 56 days apart. TCRbeta repertoire sequencing served as the tool for gauging how specific and how broad the SARS-CoV-2-reactive T cell receptors were following Ad26.COV2.S vaccination. A total of approximately 30 samples were included in the TCR-sequenced set, comprising roughly 19 Ad26.COV2.S vaccine recipients, 5 placebo recipients and 8 SARS-CoV-2 convalescent individuals. Trial participants were randomized into five groups of five, in which low-dose or high-dose Ad26.COV2.S was given once or twice, or placebo was given on both occasions. Blinding of investigators to trial group allocation was maintained during experiments and outcome assessment. Results the study describes overall, beyond this receptor: Substantial breadth of spike-specific CD8+ and CD4+ T cell responses was reported after vaccination. Vaccine and placebo recipients had similar non-spike TCR breadth, a finding consistent with the vaccine containing only spike. The authors noted that the TCR breadth and depth analyses may have underestimated total T cell responses. Comparing responses between vaccine doses or regimens was not something the study was powered to do. Compared with placebo recipients, Ad26.COV2.S recipients showed higher spike-specific TCR breadth (P = 0.0014).

This specimen's treatment or condition label, per the study, means: around 19 received Ad26.COV2.S at low or high dose, single or two shots; a few received placebo; per-sample allocation not given. Repertoires of vaccine and placebo recipients were sequenced from samples collected on day 63 after the first injection. In Cohort 1b, about 27 adults aged 18-55 years were enrolled at a single site in Boston, USA, between 29 July and 7 August 2020. Ad26.COV2.S was a replication-incompetent adenovirus type 26 vector that expressed a prefusion-stabilized SARS-CoV-2 spike protein derived from the original Wuhan strain. Its CDR3 holds 13 amino acids, cysteine through phenylalanine. Just CDR3 DNA is preserved here, 39 bases in frame from base 1. The germline V gene encodes CDR1 KGHSH and CDR2 LQKENI. Cut back by 0 bases and 3 bases, the V and J ends lie 5 bases apart. About this clone: There is no known antigen for this receptor. No clone much larger than this one lies a single base away; base qualities are absent.

TCRbeta CDR3 regions were sequenced with the immunoSEQ Assay. After extraction, genomic DNA underwent amplification by bias-controlled multiplex PCR, followed by high-throughput sequencing. Processing in the source paper ran as follows. To quantify the absolute abundance of every unique TCRbeta CDR3 region, sequences were collapsed and filtered. Usable DNA was measured by amplifying reference genes present in all nucleated cells, and TCRbeta template counts were normalized to that usable DNA to estimate T cell fraction. Repertoire TCRs were annotated as SARS-CoV-2-specific by exact matching of V gene, CDR3 amino acid sequence and J gene to a known reactive TCR set. The reference SARS-CoV-2 TCR set was obtained from MIRA and was filtered for enrichment in COVID-19-positive ImmuneCODE repertoires, whereby public or cross-reactive TCRs were removed. Drawing on the MIRA antigens, annotated TCRs were analysed further at the level of specific ORF or position within ORF. Breadth was defined as the number of annotated unique rearrangements divided by the total number of unique productive rearrangements, and depth was defined as the summed frequency of the annotated unique rearrangements. TCR breadth was compared between groups using two-sided Wilcoxon rank-sum tests. TCRdb obtained this table from immuneACCESS and retained in-frame rearrangements with V and J assigned. These tables miss some clones; where compared with another copy, unresolved V genes account for less than half of the shortfall, and the remainder is unexplained. V and J calls and clone size are given by that table; D and trimming were obtained from the DNA. The sample table contains under 500,000 clones; only one count was recorded for about nine tenths of them. The top ten constitute about 1.7% of the sample.

This receptor chain uses TRBV18 and TRBJ2-5, and the D gene may be TRBD2, 5 bases matching. The specimen comprised peripheral blood, sampled in a trial of Ad26.COV2.S vaccine versus placebo. This clonotype was obtained from a person between 18 and 65 years old who received the Ad26.COV2.S COVID-19 vaccine or a placebo. In nucleotides, the sequence is TGTGCCAGCTCACCACCGGGAGAAGAGACCCAGTACTTC. This translates into CASSPPGEETQYF.